Below are 14 T cell receptor beta chains sequenced from a single sample in a study of cytomegalovirus exposure and HLA in healthy donors. PCR used 60 Vbeta primers and 13 Jbeta primers. Clones were read by immunoSEQ multiplex PCR, and TCRdb kept only the in-frame ones, dropping some. In the table there are some 77,000 clones, roughly three quarters of which are singletons. Source material: PBMCs. These receptors all stem from a woman aged 35 to 49 in good health and CMV-seropositive.

The genes are TRBV4-1 and TRBJ1-2; 7 nucleotides match TRBD1. Germline-derived CDR1 and CDR2 are MGHRA and YSYEKL. J gave up 0 bases and V 4 bases, and 11 bases lay outside the gene matches. CDR3 length: 17 residues. CDR3 DNA sequence: TGCGCCAGCAGCCCGGCACGGGACAGTTCTACTAACTATGGCTACACCTTC. It specifies CASSPARDSSTNYGYTF.

The V gene is TRBV29-1, the J gene TRBJ1-1; D possibly corresponds to TRBD1 (5 bases). The germline V gene encodes CDR1 SQVTM and CDR2 ANQGSEA. The ends were cut back, 5 bases at V and 3 bases at J, with 13 bases in the middle. There are 13 residues in the CDR3. Here the CDR3 reads CSVKPTVYTEAFF. The CDR3 DNA reads as TGCAGCGTTAAACCGACAGTTTACACTGAAGCTTTCTTT. The full variable domain, in which reference TRBV29-1 and TRBJ1-1 provide the parts outside the CDR3, is SAVISQKPSRDICQRGTSLTIQCQVDSQVTMMFWYRQQPGQSLTLIATANQGSEATYESGFVIDKFPISRPNLTFSTLTVSNMSPEDSSIYLCSVKPTVYTEAFFGQGTRLTVV.

This clone came up once. CDR3 region: CASSLGDTNYGYTF. The CDR3 DNA reads as TGCGCCAGCAGCTTGGGGGACACTAACTATGGCTACACCTTC. The rearrangement uses TRBV5-1 and TRBJ1-2; tentatively, D is TRBD1 (6 bases). Trimming shortened V by 0 bases and J by 0 bases, and 6 bases separated the two germline ends. Germline V lookup: CDR1 SGHRS, CDR2 YFSETQ. This CDR3 has 14 residues.

This clone is medium-sized. The J gene is TRBJ2-7, the V gene TRBV5-6; possibly TRBD2 for D (5 bases). This CDR3 spans 14 amino acids. CDR1 is SGHDT, CDR2 YYEEEE, per germline. V dropped 2 bases and J dropped 2 bases, with 11 bases sitting between them. The CDR3 nucleotides are TGTGCCAGCAGCTTAATAGGGAGTCCCTACGAGCAGTACTTC. As protein: CASSLIGSPYEQYF.

The V and J genes are TRBV4-1 and TRBJ1-4; tentative D call: TRBD1 (6 bases). Trimming took 4 bases from V and 7 from J, leaving 28 bases between them. The CDR3 is 19 residues long. Germline V gene sequence: CDR1 MGHRA, CDR2 YSYEKL. DNA of the CDR3: TGCGCCAGCAGCCGGCCAGGGGTAATCGCGCAGGGTAGGGGTGAAAAACTGTTTTTT. Its translation is CASSRPGVIAQGRGEKLFF.

The chain joins TRBV6-6 to TRBJ1-5; D call uncertain. The CDR3 totals 14 residues. V lost 8 bases and J lost 4, with 15 bases in between. Germline values: CDR1 MNHNY, CDR2 SVGAGI (reference sequence). Here the CDR3 reads CASRQVGGNQPQHF. The CDR3 DNA follows: TGTGCCAGCCGGCAGGTCGGAGGTAATCAGCCCCAGCATTTT.

The CDR3 protein is CASSLGSSGTGELFF. The CDR3, as DNA: TGTGCCAGCAGCTTGGGTTCTAGCGGGACCGGGGAGCTGTTTTTT. The chain combines TRBV5-6 with TRBJ2-2; 8 bases are a match to TRBD2. The CDR3 loop spans 15 amino acids. Germline-derived CDR1 and CDR2 are SGHDT and YYEEEE. With V trimmed by 0 bases and J by 5 bases, 3 bases remained unmatched.

This rearrangement joins TRBV28 to TRBJ2-1; D is ambiguous. There are 15 residues in the CDR3. CDR1 and CDR2 from the germline V gene are MDHEN and SYDVKM. Trimming pared 6 bases from V and 1 base from J, leaving 13 bases between. The CDR3 spells CASRPRRISYNEQFF. In DNA, the CDR3 is TGTGCCAGCAGACCCCGGAGAATATCCTACAATGAGCAGTTCTTC.

The chain joins TRBV9 to TRBJ1-3, with D hard to call. Trimming pared 0 bases from V and 4 bases from J, leaving 5 bases between. This CDR3 is 13 amino acids long. Germline V lookup: CDR1 SGDLS, CDR2 YYNGEE. CDR3 residues: CASSVVEGNTIYF. For the CDR3, the DNA is TGTGCCAGCAGCGTAGTAGAGGGAAACACCATATATTTT.

The V and J genes are TRBV15 and TRBJ2-1, with D unresolved. CDR3 length equals 10 residues. Deletions cut 10 bases from V and 6 bases from J, with 7 bases between. Germline CDR1 and CDR2: LNHNV and YYDKDF (reference sequence). Here the CDR3 reads CANMLNEQFF. The CDR3 nucleotides read TGTGCCAACATGCTCAATGAGCAGTTCTTC.

V and J are TRBV4-1 and TRBJ1-5; 12 positions match TRBD1. V dropped 4 bases and J dropped 4; count of bases not matched to a gene: 5. CDR1 MGHRA and CDR2 YSYEKL come from the germline V gene. This CDR3 region has 16 residues. The CDR3 sequence is CASSPGQGAMNQPQHF. For the CDR3, the DNA is TGCGCCAGCAGCCCGGGACAGGGGGCGATGAATCAGCCCCAGCATTTT.

J is TRBJ1-4 and V is TRBV7-2; tentative D call: TRBD1 (5 bases). The germline gives CDR1 SGHTA, CDR2 FQGNSA. The CDR3 is made up of 13 amino acids. The V gene lost 3 bases and the J gene lost 6 bases, with 8 bases spanning the gap. The CDR3 coding sequence is TGTGCCAGCAGCTTCCGCAGGGATGAAAAACTGTTTTTT. Amino acids: CASSFRRDEKLFF.

The V gene is TRBV27, the J gene TRBJ2-7; D is undetermined. The V gene's germline CDR1 is MNHEY and CDR2 SMNVEV (reference sequence). The V and J ends lost 2 bases and 2 bases respectively, with 10 bases between them. This CDR3 is built from 14 residues. This CDR3 is CASSLGPGTYEQYF. In DNA, the CDR3 is TGTGCCAGCAGTTTAGGGCCAGGTACCTACGAGCAGTACTTC.

J is TRBJ2-7 and V is TRBV27, with TRBD2 identical over 7 bases. The length of the CDR3 is 17 residues. Germline trimming cut 5 bases from V and 2 bases from J; bases unmatched to any gene: 15. Looked up from germline, CDR1 is MNHEY and CDR2 is SMNVEV (reference sequence). CDR3 amino acids: CASSPSGGPWGPYEQYF. The CDR3 DNA sequence: TGTGCCAGCAGTCCTTCGGGGGGACCCTGGGGCCCCTACGAGCAGTACTTC.